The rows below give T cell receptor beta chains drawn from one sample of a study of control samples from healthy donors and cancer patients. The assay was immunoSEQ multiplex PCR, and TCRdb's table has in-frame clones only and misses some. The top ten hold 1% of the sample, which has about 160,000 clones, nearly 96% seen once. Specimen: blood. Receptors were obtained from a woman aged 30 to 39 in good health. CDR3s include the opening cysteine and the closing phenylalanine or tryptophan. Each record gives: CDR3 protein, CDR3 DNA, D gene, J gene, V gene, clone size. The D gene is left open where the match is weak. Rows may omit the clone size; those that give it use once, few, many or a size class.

CASSLTGWNTEAFF | TGTGCCAGCAGCTTAACAGGGTGGAACACTGAAGCTTTCTTT | - | TRBJ1-1 | TRBV7-8 | -
CASSSWDSPRSGYTF | TGTGCCAGCAGTTCGTGGGACTCCCCCAGGAGCGGCTACACCTTC | - | TRBJ1-2 | TRBV27 | -
CASSLVAGGQETQYF | TGTGCCAGCAGCTTAGTGGCGGGAGGCCAAGAGACCCAGTACTTC | TRBD2 | TRBJ2-5 | TRBV11-2 | -
CASSTSGVSNEQYF | TGTGCCAGCAGTACCTCGGGGGTGTCCAACGAGCAGTACTTC | - | TRBJ2-7 | TRBV11-3 | -
CASSVGPQGNSPLHF | TGTGCCAGCAGCGTGGGGCCCCAAGGAAATTCACCCCTCCACTTT | - | TRBJ1-6 | TRBV9 | -
CASSAESSYNEQFF | TGTGCCAGCAGTGCCGAGAGCTCCTACAATGAGCAGTTCTTC | - | TRBJ2-1 | TRBV6-4 | -
CASSLVRSYNEQFF | TGCGCCAGCAGCTTGGTCAGGAGCTACAATGAGCAGTTCTTC | - | TRBJ2-1 | TRBV5-1 | -
CASSQMDRGLFF | TGTGCCAGCAGTCAAATGGACAGGGGCCTGTTTTTT | TRBD1 | TRBJ1-4 | TRBV6-2/TRBV6-3 | -
CAISEEGGGNQPQHF | TGTGCCATCAGTGAGGAGGGGGGCGGGAATCAGCCCCAGCATTTT | - | TRBJ1-5 | TRBV10-3 | -
CASSIDLDGDGYNEQFF | TGTGCCAGTAGTATAGATCTCGACGGGGATGGCTACAATGAGCAGTTCTTC | - | TRBJ2-1 | TRBV19 | -
CASSLALTDTQYF | TGTGCCAGCAGTTTAGCGCTCACAGATACGCAGTATTTT | - | TRBJ2-3 | TRBV12-3/TRBV12-4 | -
CASSPTGASNQPQHF | TGTGCCAGCAGCCCCACGGGGGCGAGCAATCAGCCCCAGCATTTT | - | TRBJ1-5 | TRBV3-1/TRBV3-2 | -
CATVGQVGTDTQYF | TGTGCCACCGTGGGACAGGTAGGCACAGATACGCAGTATTTT | TRBD1 | TRBJ2-3 | TRBV10-3 | once
CASSQVRSATSGNTIYF | TGTGCCAGCAGCCAAGTCCGCTCAGCGACTTCTGGAAACACCATATATTTT | - | TRBJ1-3 | TRBV3-1/TRBV3-2 | -
CASSSGRKNIQYF | TGTGCCAGCAGTTCAGGGCGGAAAAACATTCAGTACTTC | - | TRBJ2-4 | TRBV6-5 | -